Sequencing of this T cell receptor beta chain was carried out in a study of blood T cells in healthy people across ages. Whole-study results and caveats: Diversity figures derived from one million T cells were judged to underestimate the true value.

The CDR3 loop spans 17 amino acids. Germline CDR1 and CDR2: MNHNS and SASEGT. Trimming took 6 bases from V and 0 from J, leaving 15 bases between them. Comments on this clonotype: The target antigen is unknown.

Combining a sample-barcoded 5' primer with a J-beta primer mix, a second PCR ran for about 7 to 11 cycles. TCRdb reprocessed the 5' RACE reads via MiXCR and lists one record per CDR3 protein. The table has roughly 730,000 distinct CDR3 sequences, roughly 50% seen once. The receptor comes from a man aged 35 to 55 in good health. V usage is TRBV6-1 and J usage is TRBJ2-6, with a weak D call TRBD1 (6 bases). The sample taken for sequencing was blood. The CDR3 loop reads CASRGTPALSGANVLTF. In nucleotides, the CDR3 is TGTGCCAGCAGGGGGACACCCGCACTCTCTGGGGCCAACGTCCTGACTTTC.